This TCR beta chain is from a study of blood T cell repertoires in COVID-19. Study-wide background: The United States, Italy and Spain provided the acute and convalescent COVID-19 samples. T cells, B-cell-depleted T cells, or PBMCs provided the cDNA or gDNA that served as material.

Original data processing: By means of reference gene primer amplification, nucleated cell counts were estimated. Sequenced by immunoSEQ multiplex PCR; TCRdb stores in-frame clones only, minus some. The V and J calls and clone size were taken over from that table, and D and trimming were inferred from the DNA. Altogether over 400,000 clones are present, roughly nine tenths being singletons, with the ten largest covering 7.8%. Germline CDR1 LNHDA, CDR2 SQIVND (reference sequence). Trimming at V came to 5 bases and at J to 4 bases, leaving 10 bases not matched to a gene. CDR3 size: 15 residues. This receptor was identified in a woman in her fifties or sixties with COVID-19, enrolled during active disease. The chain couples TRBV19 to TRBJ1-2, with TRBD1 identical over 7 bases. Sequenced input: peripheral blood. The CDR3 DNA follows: TGTGCCAGTAGTCGCCCAGGGGGTCTCGGCTATGGCTACACCTTC. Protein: CASSRPGGLGYGYTF. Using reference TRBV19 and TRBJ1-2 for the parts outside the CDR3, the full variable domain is DGGITQSPKYLFRKEGQNVTLSCEQNLNHDAMYWYRQDPGQGLRLIYYSQIVNDFQKGDIAEGYSVSREKKESFPLTVTSAQKNPTAFYLCASSRPGGLGYGYTFGSGTRLTVV.